This passage covers 15 T cell receptor beta chains from one sample sequenced in a study of cytomegalovirus exposure and HLA in healthy donors. A multiplex PCR was run with 60 Vbeta primers and 13 Jbeta primers. Produced via immunoSEQ multiplex PCR; TCRdb's table is partial and in-frame only. The sample has 160,000 or so clones, 75% to 80% seen once; the top ten hold just under 6.5%. The sequenced material came from PBMCs. The origin of the receptors is a middle-aged man in good health and CMV-seropositive.

The rearrangement joins TRBV9 to TRBJ1-5; D is perhaps TRBD1 (5 bases). This CDR3 comprises 20 residues. The V and J ends lost 2 bases and 1 base respectively, with 25 bases between them. Germline V gene lookup returns CDR1 SGDLS and CDR2 YYNGEE. The CDR3 reads CASSVPLYSPGRDSNQPQHF. The CDR3 bases are TGTGCCAGCAGCGTTCCCCTATATTCCCCTGGGCGGGACAGCAATCAGCCCCAGCATTTT.

This clone was observed a single time. The rearrangement links TRBV28 to TRBJ2-5; D remains unclear. V lost 8 bases to trimming and J lost 5 bases, with 15 bases between them. CDR3 length: 13 residues. CDR1 and CDR2 (germline): MDHEN, SYDVKM. CDR3 nucleotides: TGTGCCAGCTCAGGCAGATTTGTTGAGACCCAGTACTTC. Its translation is CASSGRFVETQYF.

The chain combines TRBV2 with TRBJ1-2, with D possibly being TRBD1 (5 bases). V was trimmed by 4 bases and J by 3 bases, leaving 9 bases between them. CDR1 is SNHLY and CDR2 is FYNNEI in the germline V gene. This CDR3 comprises 13 residues. The DNA for the CDR3 is TGTGCCAGCAGTGGGGGCAGCGACTATGGCTACACCTTC. This gives the protein CASSGGSDYGYTF.

This chain uses TRBV6-5 with TRBJ1-1, with 8 positions matching TRBD1. CDR3 length equals 14 residues. Germline V gene sequence: CDR1 MNHEY, CDR2 SVGAGI. Trimming removed 5 bases from V and 4 bases from J; junction bases left unmatched: 6. The CDR3 loop reads CASSKGQGITEAFF. CDR3 nucleotides: TGTGCCAGCAGTAAAGGACAGGGAATCACTGAAGCTTTCTTT.

The chain links TRBV7-2 to TRBJ2-7; 9 nucleotides line up with TRBD2. Germline assignment: CDR1 SGHTA and CDR2 FQGNSA. Germline trimming cut 5 bases from V and 4 bases from J; bases unmatched to any gene: 9. The CDR3 runs to 15 residues. The CDR3, as DNA: TGTGCCAGCAGCCAAATGGGGACTAGCTTATACGAGCAGTACTTC. Translated, it gives CASSQMGTSLYEQYF.

The chain carries TRBV9 and TRBJ2-7, with D unresolved. V was clipped by 4 bases and J by 0 bases, with 8 bases between them. The germline CDR1 and CDR2 sequences are SGDLS and YYNGEE. The length of the CDR3 is 13 residues. CDR3 residues: CASSHSPSYEQYF. Here the CDR3 DNA reads TGTGCCAGCAGCCACTCCCCCTCCTACGAGCAGTACTTC. Variable domain in full (rest from reference TRBV9 and TRBJ2-7): DSGVTQTPKHLITATGQRVTLRCSPRSGDLSVYWYQQSLDQGLQFLIQYYNGEERAKGNILERFSAQQFPDLHSELNLSSLELGDSALYFCASSHSPSYEQYFGPGTRLTVT.

This clone was seen just once. The chain links TRBV5-1 to TRBJ2-1; TRBD2 matches 12 bases. CDR1 SGHRS and CDR2 YFSETQ come from the germline V gene. V dropped 3 bases and J dropped 1; count of bases not matched to a gene: 5. The CDR3 sequence is 17 residues long. CDR3 nucleotide sequence: TGCGCCAGCAGCTGGCCGACTAGCGGGGGTTCCTACAATGAGCAGTTCTTC. It translates to CASSWPTSGGSYNEQFF.

The chain links TRBV6-1 to TRBJ1-2; D gene unclear. The CDR3 is made up of 13 amino acids. The germline V and J ends were trimmed by 2 bases and 4 bases, with 8 bases remaining between them. Germline V gene lookup returns CDR1 MNHNS and CDR2 SASEGT. DNA of the CDR3: TGTGCCAGCAGTGAATTCCAAGCCTATGGCTACACCTTC. It yields the protein CASSEFQAYGYTF.

V is TRBV2 and J is TRBJ2-7, with 9 bases that match TRBD1. V trimming: 4 bases; J trimming: 6 bases; junction bases outside the gene matches: 16. The CDR3 length is 17 residues. Germline loops: CDR1 SNHLY, CDR2 FYNNEI. This CDR3 reads CASSGGDSGTGIGEQYF. CDR3 coding DNA: TGTGCCAGCAGTGGAGGGGATTCCGGGACAGGGATAGGCGAGCAGTACTTC.

This chain links TRBV19 with TRBJ2-7; a weak D match, TRBD1 (6 bases). Trimming removed 4 bases from V and 1 base from J, with 14 bases in between. CDR3 length equals 15 residues. Germline V gene data show CDR1 as LNHDA and CDR2 as SQIVND (reference sequence). This CDR3 reads CASSSDRDTSYEQYF. Written as DNA, the CDR3 is TGTGCCAGTAGTAGTGACCGGGACACTTCCTACGAGCAGTACTTC.

The chain carries TRBV4-1 and TRBJ1-1; TRBD1 aligns across 8 bases. The CDR3 is 12 amino acids. The germline V gene encodes CDR1 MGHRA and CDR2 YSYEKL. With 3 bases clipped from V and 8 bases from J, the junction kept 2 bases outside the gene matches. DNA of the CDR3: TGCGCCAGCAGCCAGCGGACAGGGGAAGCTTTCTTT. It encodes CASSQRTGEAFF.

The chain employs TRBV11-3 and TRBJ2-1, with TRBD2 matching 7 bases. CDR1 SGHNT and CDR2 YENEEA come from the germline V gene. The CDR3 is 17 amino acids. Trimming took 5 bases from V and 0 from J; bases not matched to a gene: 10. In DNA form, the CDR3 reads TGTGCCAGCAGCCTGGGGCGGGGGACCTCCTCCTACAATGAGCAGTTCTTC. Translation: CASSLGRGTSSYNEQFF.

This clone was observed a few times. The genes are TRBV25-1 and TRBJ1-6; weak D call: TRBD1 (6 bases). CDR1 is MGHDK, CDR2 SYGVNS, per germline. The CDR3 length is 16 residues. V lost 8 bases to trimming and J lost 5 bases, with 19 bases between them. The CDR3 sequence: CASSRPGGADNSPLHF. CDR3 DNA sequence: TGTGCCAGCTCCCGCCCGGGGGGCGCGGATAATTCACCCCTCCACTTT.

V and J are TRBV5-1 and TRBJ2-3; D ambiguous. The V gene's germline CDR1 is SGHRS and CDR2 YFSETQ. This CDR3 has 17 amino acids. V was shortened by 0 bases and J by 3 bases, with 17 bases between the two germline ends. The CDR3 sequence is CASSLAVGGPSTDTQYF. The CDR3 coding sequence is TGCGCCAGCAGCTTGGCCGTCGGTGGGCCATCGACAGATACGCAGTATTTT.

The chain carries TRBV29-1 and TRBJ2-5, with TRBD1 matching over 12 bases. The CDR3 extends over 14 amino acids. Germline lookup yields CDR1 SQVTM and CDR2 ANQGSEA. V was pared by 4 bases and J by 5 bases, with 5 bases of the junction left unmatched. The CDR3 here is CSVVSGTGGETQYF. DNA of the CDR3: TGCAGCGTTGTTTCCGGGACAGGGGGCGAGACCCAGTACTTC. Filled out from reference TRBV29-1 and TRBJ2-5, the complete variable domain reads SAVISQKPSRDICQRGTSLTIQCQVDSQVTMMFWYRQQPGQSLTLIATANQGSEATYESGFVIDKFPISRPNLTFSTLTVSNMSPEDSSIYLCSVVSGTGGETQYFGPGTRLLVL.